Listed below are T cell receptor beta chains from one sample, sequenced in a study of blood T cell repertoires in COVID-19. Using immunoSEQ multiplex PCR, the repertoire was profiled, and TCRdb retains in-frame clones only, with some absent. The table has about 260,000 clones, 75% to 90% seen once. The sample was peripheral blood. The receptors were gathered from a human donor in a cohort sampled during active COVID-19. The CDR3 runs from the conserved cysteine through the conserved F or W. D genes are given only for firm matches. A clone size is listed for some rows: how often the clone was seen (once, few, many), or a class if it is expanded.

>NA|NA|TRBJ1-5|TRBV28
TGTGCCAGCAGGACAACCCAGGGTACTGCAGCTCAGCCCCAGCATTTT
CASRTTQGTAAQPQHF
>NA|NA|TRBJ2-3|TRBV7-9
TGTGCCAGCAGCAACCGGGGGGCCACAGATACGCAGTATTTT
CASSNRGATDTQYF
>TRBD1|NA|TRBJ1-2|TRBV27
TGTGCCAGCAGTTTAACAGGACAGGGCCCCTATGGCTACACCTTC
CASSLTGQGPYGYTF
>TRBD2|NA|TRBJ2-1|TRBV11-2
TGTGCCAGCAGCTTAAATGGGGCTAGCGGGAGGGCCGAGCAGTTCTTC
CASSLNGASGRAEQFF
>NA|NA|TRBJ2-1|TRBV3-1/TRBV3-2
TGTGCCAGCAGCCAAGGGAGGGAGGGGGAGTTGTTCTTC
CASSQGREGELFF
>NA|NA|TRBJ2-7|TRBV28
TGTGCCAGCAGCGGACAGACCTACGAGCAGTACTTC
CASSGQTYEQYF
>TRBD2|NA|TRBJ2-3|TRBV27
TGTGCCAGCAGGGCTAGCGGGAGTTTTACAGATACGCAGTATTTT
CASRASGSFTDTQYF
>TRBD2|NA|TRBJ2-7|TRBV5-1
TGCGCCAGCAGCCTGGGACTAGCGGCGAACTACGAGCAGTACTTC
CASSLGLAANYEQYF
>TRBD1|NA|TRBJ2-1|TRBV19
TGTGCCAGTAGTATCCCCAACAGGGGGTCCGGAAATGAGCAGTTCTTC
CASSIPNRGSGNEQFF
>NA|NA|TRBJ2-1|TRBV25-1
TGTGCCAGCAGTGTAGGACAGCGAAATGAGCAGTTCTTC
CASSVGQRNEQFF
>TRBD2|NA|TRBJ2-7|TRBV13
TGTGCCAGCAGCTTAGCCCCGGGACTAGCGGGATACGAGCAGTACTTC
CASSLAPGLAGYEQYF
>TRBD1|NA|TRBJ1-5|TRBV7-8
TGTGCCAGCAGCTTAGCGGGACAGGGTCGTCAGCCCCAGCATTTT
CASSLAGQGRQPQHF
>TRBD2|NA|TRBJ2-1|TRBV19
TGTGCCAGTAGTGATCCGGGACTAGACAACTACAATGAGCAGTTCTTC
CASSDPGLDNYNEQFF
>NA|once|TRBJ2-7|TRBV5-1
TGCGCCAGCAGCTTGGGGCAGTTCGAGCAGTACTTC
CASSLGQFEQYF
>TRBD1|NA|TRBJ1-1|TRBV7-9
TGTGCCAGCAGCAAATGGGACAGGGGGTTCCCCGATGGTGAAGCTTTCTTT
CASSKWDRGFPDGEAFF
>NA|NA|TRBJ2-7|TRBV5-1
TGCGCCAGCAGCTTGGATTTCAGGTCCTACGAGCAGTACTTC
CASSLDFRSYEQYF
>NA|NA|TRBJ1-6|TRBV28
TGTGCCAGTAGGGGGGGCTATAATTCACCCCTCCACTTT
CASRGGYNSPLHF
>TRBD2|NA|TRBJ2-3|TRBV3-1/TRBV3-2
TGTGCCAGCAGCCGGAAGAATAGCGGGGTATGGGGAGATACGCAGTATTTT
CASSRKNSGVWGDTQYF
>NA|NA|TRBJ1-2|TRBV5-1
TGCGCCAGCAGCTTGGTAACGGGAATTGTTTCCCAGGGGGGCTACACCTTC
CASSLVTGIVSQGGYTF
>NA|NA|TRBJ2-7|TRBV21-1
TGTGCCAGCAGCAACCCTCCAGGCCGACGAACCTACGAGCAGTACTTC
CASSNPPGRRTYEQYF
>NA|NA|TRBJ1-6|TRBV4-1
TGCGCCAGCAGAACCGCGGGGTATTCACCCCTCCACTTT
CASRTAGYSPLHF
>TRBD2|NA|TRBJ2-5|TRBV10-3
TGTGCCATCAGTGAGTCCCCTAGCGGCCGATCTGGGACCCAGTACTTC
CAISESPSGRSGTQYF
>NA|NA|TRBJ1-2|TRBV6-5
TGTGCCACTAGGGGGGGGGTCAAACACTATGGCTACACCTTC
CATRGGVKHYGYTF
>NA|NA|TRBJ2-1|TRBV3-1/TRBV3-2
TGTGCCAGCAGCCAATATCGTCTAGCTGGTTTTGGAGAGCAGTTCTTC
CASSQYRLAGFGEQFF
>TRBD2|NA|TRBJ2-7|TRBV10-3
TGTGCCATCTCCGCACCGGGACTAGCGGGACAGGAGCAGTACTTC
CAISAPGLAGQEQYF
>NA|few|TRBJ1-5|TRBV5-6
TGTGCCAGCAGCCTGGACGGGGTCGTCAATCAGCCCCAGCATTTT
CASSLDGVVNQPQHF
>NA|few|TRBJ1-6|TRBV7-2
TGTGCCAGCAGGAAGTACCGGGATTCAAATTCACCCCTCCACTTT
CASRKYRDSNSPLHF
>NA|NA|TRBJ1-1|TRBV11-2
TGTGCCAGCAGCTTAGGACAGTTCAGCGAAGCTTTCTTT
CASSLGQFSEAFF
>NA|NA|TRBJ2-1|TRBV7-9
TGTGCCAGCAGCTCCCCCCCTTCAGGAGGCTACAATGAGCAGTTCTTC
CASSSPPSGGYNEQFF
>NA|once|TRBJ1-5|TRBV6-6
TGTGCCAGCAGTCCCCGGGGGGACCTGTATAGCAATCAGCCCCAGCATTTT
CASSPRGDLYSNQPQHF
>NA|NA|TRBJ2-1|TRBV29-1
TGCAGCGTTGATGGGTACGGGAGTGAAAATGAGCAGTTCTTC
CSVDGYGSENEQFF
>NA|NA|TRBJ2-1|TRBV24-1
TGTGCCACCAGTGATTTGCTAGGCTCGAATCCTTCCTACAATGAGCAGTTCTTC
CATSDLLGSNPSYNEQFF
>NA|NA|TRBJ2-1|TRBV11-2
TGTGCCAGCAGCCTGGACCTAGCGTCCAATGAGCAGTTCTTC
CASSLDLASNEQFF
>TRBD2|NA|TRBJ2-1|TRBV11-3
TGTGCCAGCAGCCCTCCGGGACTAGCGACCAATGAGCAGTTCTTC
CASSPPGLATNEQFF
>TRBD1|NA|TRBJ2-7|TRBV18
TGTGCCAGCTCACCTAGGACAGGAGCTCCCTACGAGCAGTACTTC
CASSPRTGAPYEQYF
>TRBD2|NA|TRBJ2-7|TRBV3-1/TRBV3-2
TGTGCCAGCAGCCAAGATGAGACGGGAGGGACCTACGAGCAGTACTTC
CASSQDETGGTYEQYF
>NA|NA|TRBJ2-5|TRBV29-1
TGCAGCGTTGCCGGTAGCTCGGAGACCCAGTACTTC
CSVAGSSETQYF
>TRBD1|NA|TRBJ1-5|TRBV4-2
TGTGCCAGCAGCCCTTCAGGGGGCGATCAGCCCCAGCATTTT
CASSPSGGDQPQHF